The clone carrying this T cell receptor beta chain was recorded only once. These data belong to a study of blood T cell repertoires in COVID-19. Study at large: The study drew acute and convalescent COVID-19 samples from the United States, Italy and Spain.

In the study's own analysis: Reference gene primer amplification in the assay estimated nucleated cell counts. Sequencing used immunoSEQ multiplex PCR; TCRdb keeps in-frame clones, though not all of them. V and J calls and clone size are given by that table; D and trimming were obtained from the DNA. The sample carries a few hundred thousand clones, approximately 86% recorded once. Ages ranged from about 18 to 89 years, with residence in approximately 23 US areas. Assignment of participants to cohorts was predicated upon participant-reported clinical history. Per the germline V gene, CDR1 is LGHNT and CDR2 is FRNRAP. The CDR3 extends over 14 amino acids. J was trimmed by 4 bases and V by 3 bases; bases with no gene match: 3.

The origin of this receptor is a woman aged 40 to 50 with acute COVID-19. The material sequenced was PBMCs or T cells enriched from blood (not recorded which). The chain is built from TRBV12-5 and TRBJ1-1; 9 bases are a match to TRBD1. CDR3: CASGLQGAVTEAFF. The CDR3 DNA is TGTGCTAGTGGTTTACAGGGGGCGGTCACTGAAGCTTTCTTT.